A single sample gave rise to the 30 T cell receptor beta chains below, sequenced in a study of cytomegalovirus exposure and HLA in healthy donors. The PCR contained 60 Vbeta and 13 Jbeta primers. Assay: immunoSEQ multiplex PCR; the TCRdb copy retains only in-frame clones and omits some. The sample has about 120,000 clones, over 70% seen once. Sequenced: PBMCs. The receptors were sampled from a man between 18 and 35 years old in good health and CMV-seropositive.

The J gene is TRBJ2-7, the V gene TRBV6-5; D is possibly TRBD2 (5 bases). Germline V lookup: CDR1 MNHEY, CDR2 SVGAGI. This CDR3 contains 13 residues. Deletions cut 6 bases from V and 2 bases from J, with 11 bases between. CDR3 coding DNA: TGTGCCAGCAGATCAACGGGGACCTACGAGCAGTACTTC. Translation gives CASRSTGTYEQYF.

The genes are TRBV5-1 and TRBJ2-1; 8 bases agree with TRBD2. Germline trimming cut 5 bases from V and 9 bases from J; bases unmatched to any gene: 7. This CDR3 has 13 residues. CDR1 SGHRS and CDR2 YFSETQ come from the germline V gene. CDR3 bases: TGCGCCAGCAGTTCAACTAGCGGTGGTGAGCAGTTCTTC. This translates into CASSSTSGGEQFF.

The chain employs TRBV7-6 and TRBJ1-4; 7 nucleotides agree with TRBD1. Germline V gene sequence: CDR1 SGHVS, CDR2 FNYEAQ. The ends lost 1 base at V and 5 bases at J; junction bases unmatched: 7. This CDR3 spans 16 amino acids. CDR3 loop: CASSLDRDRANEKLFF. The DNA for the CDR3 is TGTGCCAGCAGCTTAGATCGCGACAGGGCAAATGAAAAACTGTTTTTT.

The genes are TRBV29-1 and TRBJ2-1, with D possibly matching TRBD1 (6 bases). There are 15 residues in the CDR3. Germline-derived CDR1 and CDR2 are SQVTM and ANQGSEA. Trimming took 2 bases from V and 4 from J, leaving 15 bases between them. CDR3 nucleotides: TGCAGCGTTGAAAGCCGGGACACCTCATACAATGAGCAGTTCTTC. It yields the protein CSVESRDTSYNEQFF.

Here the CDR3 reads CSARGRTGSYEQYF. CDR3 nucleotide sequence: TGCAGCGCCAGGGGTCGGACAGGGTCCTACGAGCAGTACTTC. This chain uses TRBV29-1 with TRBJ2-7, with 8 bases matching TRBD1. Germline assignment: CDR1 SQVTM and CDR2 ANQGSEA. The CDR3 covers 14 residues. After removal of 7 bases from V and 1 base from J, the junction contained 9 bases not matched to a gene.

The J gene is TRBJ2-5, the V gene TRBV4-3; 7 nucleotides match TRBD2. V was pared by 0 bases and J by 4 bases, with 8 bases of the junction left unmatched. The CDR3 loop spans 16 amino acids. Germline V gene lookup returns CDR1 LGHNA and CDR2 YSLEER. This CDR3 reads CASSQELRGVRETQYF. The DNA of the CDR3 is TGCGCCAGCAGCCAAGAGTTACGGGGGGTACGAGAGACCCAGTACTTC.

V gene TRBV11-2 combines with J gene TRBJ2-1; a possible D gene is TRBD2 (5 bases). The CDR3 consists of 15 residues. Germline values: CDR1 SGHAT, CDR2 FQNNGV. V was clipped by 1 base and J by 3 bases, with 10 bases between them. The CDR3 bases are TGTGCCAGCAGCTTAGTAAGCGGAAGCTACAATGAGCAGTTCTTC. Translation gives CASSLVSGSYNEQFF.

The CDR3 DNA follows: TGTGCCAGCAGTCAGATGATCCGCAATCAGCCCCAGCATTTT. It is translated as CASSQMIRNQPQHF. The chain joins TRBV6-1 to TRBJ1-5; no clear D. Germline V CDR1 and CDR2: MNHNS, SASEGT. The CDR3 covers 14 residues. V was cut by 5 bases and J by 2 bases, with 10 bases left in between.

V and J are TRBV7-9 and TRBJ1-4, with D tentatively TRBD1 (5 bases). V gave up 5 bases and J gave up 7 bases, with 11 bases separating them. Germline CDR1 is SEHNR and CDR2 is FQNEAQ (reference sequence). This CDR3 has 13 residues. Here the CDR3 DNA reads TGTGCCAGCAGCCACCAGCAGGGTGAAAAACTGTTTTTT. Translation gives CASSHQQGEKLFF.

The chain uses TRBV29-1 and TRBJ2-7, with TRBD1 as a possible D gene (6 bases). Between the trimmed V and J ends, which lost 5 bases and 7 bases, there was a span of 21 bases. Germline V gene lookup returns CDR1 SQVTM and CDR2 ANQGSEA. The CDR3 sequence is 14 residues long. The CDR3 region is CSVRTRDMLWEQYF. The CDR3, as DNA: TGCAGCGTTCGAACCCGGGACATGTTGTGGGAGCAGTACTTC.

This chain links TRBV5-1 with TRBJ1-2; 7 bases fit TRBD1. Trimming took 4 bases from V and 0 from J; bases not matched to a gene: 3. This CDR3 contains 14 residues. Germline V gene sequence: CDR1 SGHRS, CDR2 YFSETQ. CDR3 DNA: TGCGCCAGCAGCCGGGACAGTACTAACTATGGCTACACCTTC. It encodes CASSRDSTNYGYTF. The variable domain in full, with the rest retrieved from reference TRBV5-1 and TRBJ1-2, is KAGVTQTPRYLIKTRGQQVTLSCSPISGHRSVSWYQQTPGQGLQFLFEYFSETQRNKGNFPGRFSGRQFSNSRSEMNVSTLELGDSALYLCASSRDSTNYGYTFGSGTRLTVV.

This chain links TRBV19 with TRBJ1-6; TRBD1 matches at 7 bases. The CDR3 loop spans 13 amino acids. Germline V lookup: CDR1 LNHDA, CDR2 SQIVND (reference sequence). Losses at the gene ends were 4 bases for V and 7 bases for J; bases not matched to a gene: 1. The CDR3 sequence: CASSTGGNSPLHF. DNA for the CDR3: TGTGCCAGTAGTACAGGGGGGAATTCACCCCTCCACTTT.

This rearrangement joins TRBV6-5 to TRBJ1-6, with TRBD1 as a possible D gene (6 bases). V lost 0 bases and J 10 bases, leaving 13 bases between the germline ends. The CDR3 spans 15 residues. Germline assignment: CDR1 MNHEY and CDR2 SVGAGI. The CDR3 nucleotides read TGTGCCAGCAGTTACTCACAGGGTGGGAGATCACCCCTCCACTTT. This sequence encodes CASSYSQGGRSPLHF.

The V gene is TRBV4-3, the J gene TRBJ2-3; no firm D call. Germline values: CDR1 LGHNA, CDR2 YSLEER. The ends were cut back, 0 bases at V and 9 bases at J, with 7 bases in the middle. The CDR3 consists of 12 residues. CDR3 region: CASSQDTYTQYF. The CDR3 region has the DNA TGCGCCAGCAGCCAAGATACCTACACGCAGTATTTT.

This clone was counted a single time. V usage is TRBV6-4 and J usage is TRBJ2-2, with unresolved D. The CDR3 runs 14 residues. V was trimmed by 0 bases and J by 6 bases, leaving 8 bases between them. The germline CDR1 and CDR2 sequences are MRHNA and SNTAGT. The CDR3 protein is CASSDSGSPGELFF. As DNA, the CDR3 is TGTGCCAGCAGTGACTCCGGGTCCCCCGGGGAGCTGTTTTTT.

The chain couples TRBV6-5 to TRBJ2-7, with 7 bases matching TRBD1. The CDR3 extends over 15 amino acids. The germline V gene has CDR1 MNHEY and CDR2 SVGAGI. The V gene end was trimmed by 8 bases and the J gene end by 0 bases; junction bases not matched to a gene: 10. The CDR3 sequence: CASHTGTASSYEQYF. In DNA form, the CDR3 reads TGTGCCAGCCATACCGGGACAGCGAGCTCCTACGAGCAGTACTTC.

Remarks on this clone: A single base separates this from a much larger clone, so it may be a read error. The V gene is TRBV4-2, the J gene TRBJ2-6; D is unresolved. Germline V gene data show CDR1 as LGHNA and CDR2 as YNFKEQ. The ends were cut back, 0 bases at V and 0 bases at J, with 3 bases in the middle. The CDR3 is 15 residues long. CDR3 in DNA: TGTGCCAGCAGCCAAGACAGCTCTGGGGCCAACGTCCTGACTTTC. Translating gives CASSQDSSGANVLTF.

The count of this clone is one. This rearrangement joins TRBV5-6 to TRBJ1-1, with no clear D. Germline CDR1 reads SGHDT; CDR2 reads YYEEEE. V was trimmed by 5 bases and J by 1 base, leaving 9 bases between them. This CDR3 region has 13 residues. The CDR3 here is CASSSGRNTEAFF. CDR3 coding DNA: TGTGCCAGCAGTAGTGGTCGGAACACTGAAGCTTTCTTT.

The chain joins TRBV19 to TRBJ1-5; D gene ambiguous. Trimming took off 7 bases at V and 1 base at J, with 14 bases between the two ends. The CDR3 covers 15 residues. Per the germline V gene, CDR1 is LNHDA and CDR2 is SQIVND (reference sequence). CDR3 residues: CASTWESGSNQPQHF. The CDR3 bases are TGTGCCAGTACTTGGGAGTCCGGCAGCAATCAGCCCCAGCATTTT.

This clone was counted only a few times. The CDR3 protein is CASSRPTGDTEAFF. CDR3 bases: TGTGCCAGCAGTAGACCAACAGGGGACACTGAAGCTTTCTTT. J is TRBJ1-1 and V is TRBV6-6; 7 bases are a match to TRBD1. This CDR3 spans 14 amino acids. Germline loops: CDR1 MNHNY, CDR2 SVGAGI (reference sequence). Trimming cost V 5 bases and J 3 bases; bases outside gene matches: 6.

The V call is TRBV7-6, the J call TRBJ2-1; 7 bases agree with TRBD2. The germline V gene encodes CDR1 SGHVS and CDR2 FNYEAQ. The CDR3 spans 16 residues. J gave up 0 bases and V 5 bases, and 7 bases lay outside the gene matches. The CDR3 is CASSLLAAGSYNEQFF. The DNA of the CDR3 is TGTGCCAGCAGCCTTCTAGCGGCCGGCTCCTACAATGAGCAGTTCTTC. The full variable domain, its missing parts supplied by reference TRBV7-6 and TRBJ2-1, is GAGVSQSPRYKVTKRGQDVALRCDPISGHVSLYWYRQALGQGPEFLTYFNYEAQQDKSGLPNDRFSAERPEGSISTLTIQRTEQRDSAMYRCASSLLAAGSYNEQFFGPGTRLTVL.

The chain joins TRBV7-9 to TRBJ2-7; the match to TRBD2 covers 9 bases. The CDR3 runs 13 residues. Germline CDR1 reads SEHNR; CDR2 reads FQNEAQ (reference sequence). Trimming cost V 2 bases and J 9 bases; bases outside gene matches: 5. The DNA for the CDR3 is TGTGCCAGCAGCTTATTCGCGGGGGGGCTGCAGTACTTC. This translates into CASSLFAGGLQYF.

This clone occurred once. CDR3 region: CASSFGGIESRGYTF. CDR3 sequence (DNA): TGTGCCAGCAGCTTCGGAGGGATAGAGTCCAGGGGCTACACCTTC. The chain links TRBV7-2 to TRBJ1-2; D is ambiguous. In germline, CDR1 is SGHTA, CDR2 FQGNSA. CDR3 length: 15 amino acids. Trimming took off 3 bases at V and 8 bases at J, with 19 bases between the two ends.

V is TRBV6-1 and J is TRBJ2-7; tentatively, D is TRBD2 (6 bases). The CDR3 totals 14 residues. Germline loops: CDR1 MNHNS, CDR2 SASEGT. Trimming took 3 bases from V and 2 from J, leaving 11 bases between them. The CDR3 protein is CASSEGGPAYEQYF. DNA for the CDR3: TGTGCCAGCAGTGAGGGGGGTCCGGCCTACGAGCAGTACTTC.

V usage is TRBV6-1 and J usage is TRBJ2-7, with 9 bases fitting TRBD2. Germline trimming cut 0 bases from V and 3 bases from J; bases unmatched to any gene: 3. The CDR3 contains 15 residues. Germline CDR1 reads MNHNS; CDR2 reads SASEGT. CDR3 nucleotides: TGTGCCAGCAGTGAAGCAGTAGCGGGAGTCTACGAGCAGTACTTC. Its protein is CASSEAVAGVYEQYF.

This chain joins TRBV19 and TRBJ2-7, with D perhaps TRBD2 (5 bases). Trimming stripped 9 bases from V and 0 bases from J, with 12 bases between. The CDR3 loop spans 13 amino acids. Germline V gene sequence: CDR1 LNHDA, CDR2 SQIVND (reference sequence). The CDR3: CASRERGSYEQYF. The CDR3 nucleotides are TGTGCCAGCCGAGAACGGGGCTCCTACGAGCAGTACTTC. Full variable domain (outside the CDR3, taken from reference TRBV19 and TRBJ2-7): DGGITQSPKYLFRKEGQNVTLSCEQNLNHDAMYWYRQDPGQGLRLIYYSQIVNDFQKGDIAEGYSVSREKKESFPLTVTSAQKNPTAFYLCASRERGSYEQYFGPGTRLTVT.

The CDR3 nucleotides are TGTGCCACCAGCAGAGGTCGGGACTCAACATCCCATTTT. Its translation is CATSRGRDSTSHF. The chain uses TRBV15 and TRBJ1-5; maybe TRBD1 (5 bases). There are 13 residues in the CDR3. CDR1 is LNHNV and CDR2 is YYDKDF in the germline V gene (reference sequence). The V and J ends lost 1 base and 16 bases respectively, with 17 bases between them. The whole variable domain, remainder taken from reference TRBV15 and TRBJ1-5, is DAMVIQNPRYQVTQFGKPVTLSCSQTLNHNVMYWYQQKSSQAPKLLFHYYDKDFNNEADTPDNFQSRRPNTSFCFLDIRSPGLGDTAMYLCATSRGRDSTSHFGDGTRLSIL.

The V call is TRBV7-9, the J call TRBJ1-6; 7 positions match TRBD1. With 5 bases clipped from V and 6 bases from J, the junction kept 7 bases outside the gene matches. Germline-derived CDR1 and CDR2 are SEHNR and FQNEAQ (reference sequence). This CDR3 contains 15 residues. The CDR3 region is CASSPTGTVNSPLHF. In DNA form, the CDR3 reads TGTGCCAGCAGCCCTACCGGGACAGTTAATTCACCCCTCCACTTT.

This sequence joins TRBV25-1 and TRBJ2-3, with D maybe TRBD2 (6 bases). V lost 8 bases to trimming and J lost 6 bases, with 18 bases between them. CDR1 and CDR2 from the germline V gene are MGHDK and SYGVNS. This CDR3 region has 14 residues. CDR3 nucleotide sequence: TGTGCCAGCGCGCCCCTCCTGGGGGGTGATACGCAGTATTTT. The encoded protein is CASAPLLGGDTQYF.

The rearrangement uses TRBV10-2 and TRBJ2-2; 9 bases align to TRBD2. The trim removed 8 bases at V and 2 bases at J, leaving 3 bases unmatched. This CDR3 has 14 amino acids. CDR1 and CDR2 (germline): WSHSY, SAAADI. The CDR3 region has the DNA TGCGCCAGCCGGCGGGAGGGCAACACCGGGGAGCTGTTTTTT. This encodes CASRREGNTGELFF.